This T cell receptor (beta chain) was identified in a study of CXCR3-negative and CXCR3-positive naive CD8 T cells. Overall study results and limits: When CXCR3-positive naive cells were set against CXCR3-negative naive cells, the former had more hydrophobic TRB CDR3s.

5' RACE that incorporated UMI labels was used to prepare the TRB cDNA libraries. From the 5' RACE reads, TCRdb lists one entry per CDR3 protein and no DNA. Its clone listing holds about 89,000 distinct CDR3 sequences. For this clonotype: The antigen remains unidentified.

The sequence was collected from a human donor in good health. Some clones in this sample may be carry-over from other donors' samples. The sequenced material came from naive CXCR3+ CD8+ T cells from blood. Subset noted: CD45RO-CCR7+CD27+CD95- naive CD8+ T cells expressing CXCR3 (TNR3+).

The chain's CDR3 is CASSQDRGGTHEQYF. The chain links TRBV4-3 to TRBJ2-7; TCRdb reports TRBD2, a call that lacks DNA to check it against. The CDR3 is 15 residues long. Germline assignment: CDR1 LGHNA and CDR2 YSLEER.